This T cell receptor beta chain was retrieved from a study of blood T cells in healthy people across ages. Every participating donor contributed about 10 milliliters of peripheral blood through a draw. Extraction yielded at least 5 micrograms of total RNA per sample. Study-level results: A roughly linear age-dependent decrease characterized TCR beta diversity per million T cells.

A remark on this clonotype: Its target is not known.

The germline gives CDR1 MNHNS, CDR2 SASEGT. Trimming cost V 7 bases and J 13 bases; bases outside gene matches: 14. The CDR3 has 13 residues. Combining a sample-barcoded 5' primer with a J-beta primer mix, a second PCR ran for 7 to 11 cycles. All samples yielded 3 million or more CDR3-containing paired-end reads. Using its own MiXCR run on the 5' RACE reads, TCRdb lists one record per CDR3 protein. The sample records around 1,900,000 distinct CDR3 sequences, more than 35% being singletons. This sequence was found in a human donor in good health. Sequenced input: blood. The chain employs TRBV6-1 and TRBJ1-2; 8 positions agree with TRBD1. The CDR3 DNA is TGTGCCAGCACTAGGACAGGGCATTATGAATGCACCTTC. It specifies CASTRTGHYECTF.